The sequence of this TCR beta chain was determined in a study of blood T cell repertoires in COVID-19. Some clones are missing from TCRdb's copy, which holds only in-frame ones; the method was immunoSEQ multiplex PCR. In the table there are around 360,000 clones, around 87% of which are singletons. The V end lost 7 bases, the J end lost 7 bases, and 22 bases lay between the germline ends. This CDR3 has 16 amino acids. CDR1 KGHDR and CDR2 SFDVKD come from the germline V gene. The clonotype was recovered from a woman in her twenties or thirties with COVID-19, enrolled during active disease. Specimen: peripheral blood. V gene TRBV24-1 combines with J gene TRBJ1-5; D is unclear. CDR3 protein: CATSAGPGILFQPQHF. In DNA, the CDR3 is TGTGCCACCAGCGCCGGTCCGGGGATCTTATTCCAGCCCCAGCATTTT.